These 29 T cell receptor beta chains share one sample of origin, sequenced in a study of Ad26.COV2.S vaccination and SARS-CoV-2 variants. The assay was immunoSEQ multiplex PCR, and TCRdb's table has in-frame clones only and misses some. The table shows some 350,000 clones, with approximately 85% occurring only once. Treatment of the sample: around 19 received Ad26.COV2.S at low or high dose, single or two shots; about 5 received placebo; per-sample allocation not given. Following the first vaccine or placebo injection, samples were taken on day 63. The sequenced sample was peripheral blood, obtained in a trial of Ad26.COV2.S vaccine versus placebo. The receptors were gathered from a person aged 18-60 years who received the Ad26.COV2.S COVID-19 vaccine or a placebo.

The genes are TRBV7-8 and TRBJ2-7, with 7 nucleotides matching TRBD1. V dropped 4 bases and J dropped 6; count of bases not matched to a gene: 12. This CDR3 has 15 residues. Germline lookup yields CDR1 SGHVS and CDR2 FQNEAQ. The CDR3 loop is CASSSVTGDRAEQYF. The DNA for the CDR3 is TGTGCCAGCAGCTCCGTAACCGGCGACAGGGCCGAGCAGTACTTC. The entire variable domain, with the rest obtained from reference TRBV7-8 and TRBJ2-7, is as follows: GAGVSQSPRYKVAKRGQDVALRCDPISGHVSLFWYQQALGQGPEFLTYFQNEAQLDKSGLPSDRFFAERPEGSVSTLKIQRTQQEDSAVYLCASSSVTGDRAEQYFGPGTRLTVT.

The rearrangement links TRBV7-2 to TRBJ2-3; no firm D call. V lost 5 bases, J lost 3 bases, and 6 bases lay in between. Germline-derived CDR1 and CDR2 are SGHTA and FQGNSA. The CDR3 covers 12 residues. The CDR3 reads CASSRVTDTQYF. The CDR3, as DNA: TGTGCCAGCAGCAGAGTAACAGATACGCAGTATTTT.

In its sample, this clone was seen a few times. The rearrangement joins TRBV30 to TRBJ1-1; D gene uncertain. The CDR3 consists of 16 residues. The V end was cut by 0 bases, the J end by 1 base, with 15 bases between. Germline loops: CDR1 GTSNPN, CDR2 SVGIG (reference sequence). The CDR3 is CAWSVPLVSRNTEAFF. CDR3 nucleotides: TGTGCCTGGAGTGTACCCTTGGTATCGAGGAACACTGAAGCTTTCTTT.

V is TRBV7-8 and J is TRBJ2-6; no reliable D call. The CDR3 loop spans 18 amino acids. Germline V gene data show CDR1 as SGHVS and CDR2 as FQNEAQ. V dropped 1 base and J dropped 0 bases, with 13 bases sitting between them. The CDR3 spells CASSLESVIGSGANVLTF. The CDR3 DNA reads TGTGCCAGCAGCTTAGAGTCGGTGATTGGCTCTGGGGCCAACGTCCTGACTTTC. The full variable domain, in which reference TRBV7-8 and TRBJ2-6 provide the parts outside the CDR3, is GAGVSQSPRYKVAKRGQDVALRCDPISGHVSLFWYQQALGQGPEFLTYFQNEAQLDKSGLPSDRFFAERPEGSVSTLKIQRTQQEDSAVYLCASSLESVIGSGANVLTFGAGSRLTVL.

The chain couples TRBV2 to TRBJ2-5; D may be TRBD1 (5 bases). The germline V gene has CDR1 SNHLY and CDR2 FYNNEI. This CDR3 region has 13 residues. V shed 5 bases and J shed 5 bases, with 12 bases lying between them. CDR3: CASSKGLQETQYF. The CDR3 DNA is TGTGCCAGCAGTAAGGGGTTACAGGAGACCCAGTACTTC.

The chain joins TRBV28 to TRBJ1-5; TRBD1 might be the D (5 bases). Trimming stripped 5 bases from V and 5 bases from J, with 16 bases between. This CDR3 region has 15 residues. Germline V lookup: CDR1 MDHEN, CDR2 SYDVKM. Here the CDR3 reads CASSPTGTIYQPQHF. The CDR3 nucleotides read TGTGCCAGCAGTCCGACGGGGACCATTTATCAGCCCCAGCATTTT.

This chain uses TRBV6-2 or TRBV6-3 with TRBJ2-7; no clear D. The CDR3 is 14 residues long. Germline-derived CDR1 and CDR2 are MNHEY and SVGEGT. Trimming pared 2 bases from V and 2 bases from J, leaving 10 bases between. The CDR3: CASSYLGGPYEQYF. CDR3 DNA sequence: TGTGCCAGCAGTTACCTCGGCGGTCCCTACGAGCAGTACTTC.

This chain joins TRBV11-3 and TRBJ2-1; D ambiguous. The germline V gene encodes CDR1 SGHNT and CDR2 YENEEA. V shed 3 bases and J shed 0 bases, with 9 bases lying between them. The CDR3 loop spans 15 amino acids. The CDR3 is CASSFGQSSYNEQFF. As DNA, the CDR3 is TGTGCCAGCAGCTTCGGGCAGAGCTCCTACAATGAGCAGTTCTTC.

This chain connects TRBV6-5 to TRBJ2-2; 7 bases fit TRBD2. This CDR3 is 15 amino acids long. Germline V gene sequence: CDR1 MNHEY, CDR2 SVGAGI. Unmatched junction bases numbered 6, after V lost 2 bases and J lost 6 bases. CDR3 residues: CASSYVLAVSGELFF. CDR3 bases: TGTGCCAGCAGTTACGTGCTAGCGGTGTCCGGGGAGCTGTTTTTT.

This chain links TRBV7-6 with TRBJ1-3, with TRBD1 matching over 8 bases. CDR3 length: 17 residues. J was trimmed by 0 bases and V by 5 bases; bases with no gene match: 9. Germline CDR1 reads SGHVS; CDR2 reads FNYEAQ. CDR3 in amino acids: CASSLGQAQISGNTIYF. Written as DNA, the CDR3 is TGTGCCAGCAGCCTGGGACAGGCCCAAATCTCTGGAAACACCATATATTTT.

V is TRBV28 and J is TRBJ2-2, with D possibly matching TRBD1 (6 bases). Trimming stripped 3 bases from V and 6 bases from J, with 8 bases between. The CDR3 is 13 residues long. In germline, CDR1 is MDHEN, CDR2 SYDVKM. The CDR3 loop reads CASSLGAAGELFF. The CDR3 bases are TGTGCCAGCAGTTTGGGGGCAGCCGGGGAGCTGTTTTTT.

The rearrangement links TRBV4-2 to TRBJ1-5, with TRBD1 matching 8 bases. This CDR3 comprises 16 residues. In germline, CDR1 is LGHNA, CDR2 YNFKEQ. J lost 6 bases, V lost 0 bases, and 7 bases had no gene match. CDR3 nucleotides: TGTGCCAGCAGCCAAGAGGCGACAGGGGTGTCTCAGCCCCAGCATTTT. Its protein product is CASSQEATGVSQPQHF.

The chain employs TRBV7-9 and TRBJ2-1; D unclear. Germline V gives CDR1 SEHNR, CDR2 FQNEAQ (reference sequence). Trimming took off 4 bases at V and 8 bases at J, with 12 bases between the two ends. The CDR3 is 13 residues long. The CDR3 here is CASSSTPVDEQFF. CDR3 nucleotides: TGTGCCAGCAGCTCCACCCCGGTCGATGAGCAGTTCTTC.

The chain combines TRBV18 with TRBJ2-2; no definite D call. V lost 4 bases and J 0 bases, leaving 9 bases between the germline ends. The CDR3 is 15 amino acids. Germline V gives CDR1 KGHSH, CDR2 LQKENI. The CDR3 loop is CASSRQYTNTGELFF. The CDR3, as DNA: TGTGCCAGCTCACGACAATATACGAACACCGGGGAGCTGTTTTTT. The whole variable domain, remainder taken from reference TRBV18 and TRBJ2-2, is NAGVMQNPRHLVRRRGQEARLRCSPMKGHSHVYWYRQLPEEGLKFMVYLQKENIIDESGMPKERFSAEFPKEGPSILRIQQVVRGDSAAYFCASSRQYTNTGELFFGEGSRLTVL.

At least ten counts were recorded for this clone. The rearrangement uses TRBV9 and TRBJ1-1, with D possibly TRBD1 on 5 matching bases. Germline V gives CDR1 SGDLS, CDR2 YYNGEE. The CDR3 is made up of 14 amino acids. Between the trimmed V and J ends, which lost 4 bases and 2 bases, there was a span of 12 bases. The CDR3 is CASSTGTSNTEAFF. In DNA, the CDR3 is TGTGCCAGCAGCACGGGGACCAGCAACACTGAAGCTTTCTTT.

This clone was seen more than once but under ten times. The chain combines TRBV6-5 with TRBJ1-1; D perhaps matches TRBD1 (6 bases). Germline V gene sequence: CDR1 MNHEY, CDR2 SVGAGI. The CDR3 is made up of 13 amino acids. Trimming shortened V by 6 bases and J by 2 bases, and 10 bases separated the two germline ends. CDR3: CASRQGSNTEAFF. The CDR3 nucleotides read TGTGCCAGCAGACAGGGCTCCAACACTGAAGCTTTCTTT.

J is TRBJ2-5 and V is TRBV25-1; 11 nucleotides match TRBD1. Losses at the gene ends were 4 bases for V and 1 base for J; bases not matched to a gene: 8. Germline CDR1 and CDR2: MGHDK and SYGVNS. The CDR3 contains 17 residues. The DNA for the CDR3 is TGTGCCAGCAGTGTAGGACAGGGGGCTCCCTTCCAAGAGACCCAGTACTTC. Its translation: CASSVGQGAPFQETQYF. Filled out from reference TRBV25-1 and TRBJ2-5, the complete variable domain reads EADIYQTPRYLVIGTGKKITLECSQTMGHDKMYWYQQDPGMELHLIHYSYGVNSTEKGDLSSESTVSRIRTEHFPLTLESARPSHTSQYLCASSVGQGAPFQETQYFGPGTRLLVL.

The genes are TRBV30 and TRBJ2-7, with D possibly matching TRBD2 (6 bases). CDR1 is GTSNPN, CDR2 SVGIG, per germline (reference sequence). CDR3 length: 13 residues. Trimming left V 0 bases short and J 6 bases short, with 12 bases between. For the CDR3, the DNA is TGTGCCTGGAGTGTACACACTAGCCGCGAGCAGTACTTC. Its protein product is CAWSVHTSREQYF.

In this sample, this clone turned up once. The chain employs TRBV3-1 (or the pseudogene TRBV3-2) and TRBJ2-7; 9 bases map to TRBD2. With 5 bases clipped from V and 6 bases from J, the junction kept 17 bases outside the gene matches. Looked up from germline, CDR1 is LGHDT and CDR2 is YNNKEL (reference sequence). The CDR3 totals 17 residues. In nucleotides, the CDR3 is TGTGCCAGCAGCTCCCACTCCCTCGGGACTAGCCTGTTCGAGCAGTACTTC. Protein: CASSSHSLGTSLFEQYF.

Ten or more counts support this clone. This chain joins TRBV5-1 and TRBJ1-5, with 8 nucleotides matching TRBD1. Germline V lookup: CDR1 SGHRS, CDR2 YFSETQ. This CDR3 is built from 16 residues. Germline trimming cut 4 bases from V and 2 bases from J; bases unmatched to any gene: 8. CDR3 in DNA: TGCGCCAGCAGCCCTCAGGGGGCGAATGGCAATCAGCCCCAGCATTTT. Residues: CASSPQGANGNQPQHF.

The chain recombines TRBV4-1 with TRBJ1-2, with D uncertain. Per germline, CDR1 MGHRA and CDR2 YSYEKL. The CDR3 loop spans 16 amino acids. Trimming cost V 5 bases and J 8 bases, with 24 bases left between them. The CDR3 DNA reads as TGCGCCAGCAGCTCCCACCCGTATCCCGAGGGTCGGGGCTACACCTTC. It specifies CASSSHPYPEGRGYTF.

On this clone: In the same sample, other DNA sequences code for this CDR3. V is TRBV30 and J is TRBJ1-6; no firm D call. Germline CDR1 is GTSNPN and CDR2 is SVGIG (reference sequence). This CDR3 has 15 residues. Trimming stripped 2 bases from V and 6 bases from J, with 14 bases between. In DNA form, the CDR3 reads TGTGCCTGGAGTAGGGTACGGGGTGGTAATTCACCCCTCCACTTT. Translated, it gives CAWSRVRGGNSPLHF.

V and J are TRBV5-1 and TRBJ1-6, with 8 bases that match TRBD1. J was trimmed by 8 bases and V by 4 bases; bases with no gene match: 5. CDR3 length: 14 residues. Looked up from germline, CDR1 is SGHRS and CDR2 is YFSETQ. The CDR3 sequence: CASSQQGADSPLHF. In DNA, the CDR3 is TGCGCCAGCAGCCAGCAGGGGGCTGATTCACCCCTCCACTTT.

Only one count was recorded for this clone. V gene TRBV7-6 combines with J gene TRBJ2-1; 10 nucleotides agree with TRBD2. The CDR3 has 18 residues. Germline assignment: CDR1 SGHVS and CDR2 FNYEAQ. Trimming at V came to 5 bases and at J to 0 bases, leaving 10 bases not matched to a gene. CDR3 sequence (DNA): TGTGCCAGCAGCCCGTTCGGGACTAGCGAACACTCCTACAATGAGCAGTTCTTC. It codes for CASSPFGTSEHSYNEQFF. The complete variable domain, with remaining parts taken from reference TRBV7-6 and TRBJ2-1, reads GAGVSQSPRYKVTKRGQDVALRCDPISGHVSLYWYRQALGQGPEFLTYFNYEAQQDKSGLPNDRFSAERPEGSISTLTIQRTEQRDSAMYRCASSPFGTSEHSYNEQFFGPGTRLTVL.

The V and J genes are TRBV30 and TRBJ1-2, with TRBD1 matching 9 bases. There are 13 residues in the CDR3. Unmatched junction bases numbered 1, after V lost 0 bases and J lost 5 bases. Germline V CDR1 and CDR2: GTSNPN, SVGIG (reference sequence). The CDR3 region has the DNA TGTGCCTGGAGTGTGGACAGGGGATATGGCTACACCTTC. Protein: CAWSVDRGYGYTF.

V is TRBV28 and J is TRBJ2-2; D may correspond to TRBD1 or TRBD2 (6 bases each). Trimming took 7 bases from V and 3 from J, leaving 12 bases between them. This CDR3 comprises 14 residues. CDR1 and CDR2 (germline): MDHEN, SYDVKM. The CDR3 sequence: CASIIGGHTGELFF. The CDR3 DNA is TGTGCCAGCATTATAGGGGGGCACACCGGGGAGCTGTTTTTT. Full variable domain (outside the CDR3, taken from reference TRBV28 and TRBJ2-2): DVKVTQSSRYLVKRTGEKVFLECVQDMDHENMFWYRQDPGLGLRLIYFSYDVKMKEKGDIPEGYSVSREKKERFSLILESASTNQTSMYLCASIIGGHTGELFFGEGSRLTVL.

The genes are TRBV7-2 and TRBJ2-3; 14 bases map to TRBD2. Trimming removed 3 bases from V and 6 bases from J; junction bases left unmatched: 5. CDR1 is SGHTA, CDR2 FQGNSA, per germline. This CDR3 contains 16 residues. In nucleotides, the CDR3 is TGTGCCAGCAGCTTCGGGACTAGCGGGAGTAGGGATACGCAGTATTTT. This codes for CASSFGTSGSRDTQYF.

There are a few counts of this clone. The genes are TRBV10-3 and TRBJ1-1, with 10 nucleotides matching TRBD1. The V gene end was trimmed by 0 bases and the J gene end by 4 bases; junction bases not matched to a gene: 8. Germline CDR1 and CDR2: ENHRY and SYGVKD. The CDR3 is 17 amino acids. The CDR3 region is CAISESRQRDRGTEAFF. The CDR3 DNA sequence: TGTGCCATCAGTGAGTCCAGACAACGGGACAGGGGCACTGAAGCTTTCTTT.

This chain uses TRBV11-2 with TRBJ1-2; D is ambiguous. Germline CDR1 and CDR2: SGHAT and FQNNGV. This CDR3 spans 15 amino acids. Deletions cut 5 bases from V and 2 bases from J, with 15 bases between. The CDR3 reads CASSPDVTINYGYTF. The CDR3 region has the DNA TGTGCCAGCAGCCCAGACGTTACCATAAACTATGGCTACACCTTC.